This T cell receptor beta chain was profiled in a study of control samples from healthy donors and cancer patients. Assay used: immunoSEQ multiplex PCR; TCRdb lists only in-frame clones, some missing. The table includes about 150,000 clones, over 85% detected once. There are 14 residues in the CDR3. The V gene end was trimmed by 4 bases and the J gene end by 5 bases; junction bases not matched to a gene: 2. CDR1 and CDR2 from the germline V gene are MDHEN and SYDVKM. The specimen was blood. This chain uses TRBV28 with TRBJ2-3, with TRBD1 matching 11 bases. The sequence was obtained from a man aged 35 to 55 in good health. CDR3 sequence (DNA): TGTGCCAGCAGTTGGGACAGGGGGTTAGATACGCAGTATTTT. This gives the protein CASSWDRGLDTQYF.